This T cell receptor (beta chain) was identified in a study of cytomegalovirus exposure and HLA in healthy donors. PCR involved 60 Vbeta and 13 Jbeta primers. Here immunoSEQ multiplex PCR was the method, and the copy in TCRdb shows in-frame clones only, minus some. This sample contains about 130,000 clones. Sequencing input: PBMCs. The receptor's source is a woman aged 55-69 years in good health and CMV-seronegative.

Here the CDR3 reads CASSVALGGGSTEAFF. The CDR3 bases are TGTGCCAGCAGCGTAGCTCTAGGGGGGGGGAGCACTGAAGCTTTCTTT. This rearrangement joins TRBV9 to TRBJ1-1; a possible D gene is TRBD1 (6 bases). V lost 0 bases and J 4 bases, leaving 16 bases between the germline ends. The CDR3 covers 16 residues. Germline-derived CDR1 and CDR2 are SGDLS and YYNGEE.